Given below is one T cell receptor beta chain in context. This sample was included in a study of shared clonotypes between healthy human individuals. The CDR3 is made up of 13 amino acids. Germline V gene lookup returns CDR1 SGHTA and CDR2 FQGTGA. Trimming cost V 1 base and J 5 bases, with 9 bases left between them. TCRdb's copy holds only in-frame clones and misses some; the assay was immunoSEQ multiplex PCR. The repertoire holds 400,000 to 500,000 clones, with about 80% as singletons. The sequenced material came from PBMCs. This TCR derives from a woman between 40 and 50 years old in good health. Some clones in this sample may be carry-over from other donors' samples. The chain links TRBV7-3 to TRBJ2-7; tentatively, D is TRBD1 (6 bases). The CDR3 region has the DNA TGTGCCAGCAGCTTAAGCAGGGGTAACGAGCAGTACTTC. Amino acid sequence: CASSLSRGNEQYF.